These T cell receptor beta chains were read from a single sample in a study of CD8 T cells in Susac syndrome. From the immunoSEQ multiplex PCR reads, TCRdb called clonotypes with MiXCR, one entry per CDR3 protein. Here the sample spans more than 130,000 distinct CDR3 sequences, about 94% being singletons. Specimen: CD8+ T cells from PBMCs. The receptor source for this set is a human donor in good health. The CDR3 runs from the conserved cysteine through the conserved F or W. A D gene is named only where the DNA matches it firmly. Only some rows state a clone size, as once, few, many or a class for expanded clones.

size	V	D	length	J	DNA	CDR3
NA	TRBV9	NA	12	TRBJ2-1	TGTGCCAGCAGCCCGGAGACTCCTCGGCAGTTCTTC	CASSPETPRQFF
NA	TRBV13	TRBD1	14	TRBJ2-1	TGTGCCAGCAGCAAGGGACAGGCAGGGAATGAGCAGTTCTTC	CASSKGQAGNEQFF
NA	TRBV20-1	NA	12	TRBJ1-1	TGCAGTGCTAGAGGACCGGGCGCTGAAGCTTTCTTT	CSARGPGAEAFF
NA	TRBV27	TRBD1	15	TRBJ2-1	TGTGCCAGCAGTCCGGACAGGGCCAAACACAATGAGCAGTTCTTC	CASSPDRAKHNEQFF
NA	TRBV7-8	TRBD2	14	TRBJ2-1	TGTGCCAGCAGCTTTTTGGGCGGGAGGGATGAGCAGTTCTTC	CASSFLGGRDEQFF
NA	TRBV25-1	NA	18	TRBJ2-3	TGTGCCAGCAGCTCAAGAACCTCTTTTTTGGAGGCCAGGGATACGCAGTATTTT	CASSSRTSFLEARDTQYF
NA	TRBV29-1	TRBD1	14	TRBJ2-2	TGCAGCGTGAACTGGGACAGAAACACCGGGGAGCTGTTTTTT	CSVNWDRNTGELFF
NA	TRBV11-2	NA	14	TRBJ2-1	TGTGCCAGCAGCTTAGCCCCATCATTCAATGAGCAGTTCTTC	CASSLAPSFNEQFF
NA	TRBV20-1	TRBD2	15	TRBJ2-2	TGCAGTGCTAGGGACCAGCGGGAGAACTCCGGGGAGCTGTTTTTT	CSARDQRENSGELFF
NA	TRBV15	NA	15	TRBJ1-2	TGTGCCACCAGCAGCTCCCCCCCAAGCGTGCATGGCTACACCTTC	CATSSSPPSVHGYTF
NA	TRBV29-1	NA	13	TRBJ1-2	TGCAGCGTTAACCGGGACTTGGACTATGGCTACACCTTC	CSVNRDLDYGYTF
once	TRBV14	NA	15	TRBJ2-1	TGTGCCAGCAGCCATCCCACGTCCCCGAATCATGAGCAGTTCTTC	CASSHPTSPNHEQFF
NA	TRBV6-2/TRBV6-3	NA	14	TRBJ2-1	TGTGCCAGCAGTTACTCGACGTCGACCGGGGAGCAGTTCTTC	CASSYSTSTGEQFF
NA	TRBV9	NA	15	TRBJ2-3	TGTGCCAGCGGTCCCGGTGAGCTCGGCACAGATACGCAGTATTTT	CASGPGELGTDTQYF
NA	TRBV6-5	TRBD1	17	TRBJ2-7	TGTGCCAGCAGTTACAAACTTACCGGGACAGGGGACTACGAGCAGTACTTC	CASSYKLTGTGDYEQYF
NA	TRBV28	TRBD1	19	TRBJ2-2	TGTGCCAGCAGTTCAGACAGGGGGCGCACTGAGGTTTACACCGGGGAGCTGTTTTTT	CASSSDRGRTEVYTGELFF